The following is a T cell receptor beta chain sequence with its context. Its target is unknown. For pre-culture CD4+ samples, the target was around 200,000 T cell genomes. Here immunoSEQ multiplex PCR was the method, and the copy in TCRdb shows in-frame clones only, minus some. The sample carries roughly 70,000 clones, around 80% recorded once. The sample comes from a study of T cell repertoires and HLA-DP antigens. Notes on the study in general: Against both alloantigens, CD137+ clonality was similar, 0.3 to 0.4.

The material sequenced was CD4+ T cells from PBMCs. This TCR derives from a man aged 60 to 75 in good health and CMV-seronegative.

CDR3 bases: TGTGCCAGCAGCGGGCTTGTATCAGGGCCCCAGCATTTT. Translation gives CASSGLVSGPQHF. This chain joins TRBV7-9 and TRBJ1-5; D gene ambiguous. The V and J ends lost 5 bases and 9 bases respectively, with 14 bases between them. The CDR3 runs to 13 residues. The germline V gene has CDR1 SEHNR and CDR2 FQNEAQ (reference sequence).